A single sample is the source of the 20 T cell receptor beta chains below, sequenced in a study of blood T cell repertoires in COVID-19. The table came from immunoSEQ multiplex PCR; TCRdb's copy has only in-frame clones and leaves some out. The repertoire holds around 140,000 clones, with about nine tenths as singletons. Sequences were obtained from PBMCs or T cells enriched from blood (not recorded which). These receptors were taken from a woman between 40 and 50 years old who had been exposed to COVID-19.

The V and J genes are TRBV27 and TRBJ1-2; no definite D call. Trimming left V 11 bases short and J 5 bases short, with 12 bases between. Per germline, CDR1 MNHEY and CDR2 SMNVEV (reference sequence). The CDR3 consists of 11 residues. The CDR3: CASGEFYGYTF. CDR3 DNA sequence: TGTGCCTCCGGGGAGTTTTATGGCTACACCTTC.

The chain employs TRBV10-1 and TRBJ1-6; 9 bases are a match to TRBD1. V was clipped by 4 bases and J by 5 bases; unmatched bases: 3. The CDR3 spans 15 residues. Germline V gives CDR1 WNHNN, CDR2 SYGVQD (reference sequence). The CDR3 region is CASSGGTGNNSPLHF. The CDR3 bases are TGCGCCAGCAGTGGAGGGACAGGGAATAATTCACCCCTCCACTTT.

This rearrangement joins TRBV3-1 (or the pseudogene TRBV3-2) to TRBJ2-4; D perhaps matches TRBD2 (6 bases). Per germline, CDR1 LGHDT and CDR2 YNNKEL (reference sequence). CDR3 length: 17 residues. Trimming took off 1 base at V and 0 bases at J, with 13 bases between the two ends. The CDR3, as DNA: TGTGCCAGCAGCCAAGTGGAACGGACTATAGCCAAAAACATTCAGTACTTC. It specifies CASSQVERTIAKNIQYF.

The chain uses TRBV25-1 and TRBJ2-7; 11 positions agree with TRBD1. The CDR3 extends over 15 amino acids. CDR1 and CDR2 (germline): MGHDK, SYGVNS. The trim removed 5 bases at V and 6 bases at J, leaving 9 bases unmatched. The CDR3 reads CASSSPGQGVIEQYF. The CDR3 DNA follows: TGTGCCAGCAGTTCCCCGGGACAGGGGGTAATCGAGCAGTACTTC.

The gene calls are TRBV13 and TRBJ1-4; possibly TRBD1 for D (5 bases). The CDR3 length is 16 residues. Germline CDR1 and CDR2: PRHDT and FYEKMQ (reference sequence). Trimming shortened V by 6 bases and J by 7 bases, and 21 bases separated the two germline ends. In DNA, the CDR3 is TGTGCCAGCAGACGATCGACGGGGGGAGGGAGTGAAAAACTGTTTTTT. It specifies CASRRSTGGGSEKLFF. Looking up the rest from reference TRBV13 and TRBJ1-4 gives the full variable domain: AAGVIQSPRHLIKEKRETATLKCYPIPRHDTVYWYQQGPGQDPQFLISFYEKMQSDKGSIPDRFSAQQFSDYHSELNMSSLELGDSALYFCASRRSTGGGSEKLFFGSGTQLSVL.

The V gene is TRBV4-1, the J gene TRBJ1-6; D is uncertain. The CDR3 consists of 17 residues. The germline CDR1 and CDR2 sequences are MGHRA and YSYEKL. The V and J ends lost 8 bases and 2 bases respectively, with 19 bases between them. The CDR3 coding sequence is TGCGCCAGCGAGCGGACCCGGGGTGGGGCCTATAATTCACCCCTCCACTTT. Its translation is CASERTRGGAYNSPLHF.

The chain couples TRBV6-2 or TRBV6-3 to TRBJ1-4; 7 nucleotides match TRBD1. Germline CDR1 and CDR2: MNHEY and SVGEGT. The CDR3 loop spans 15 amino acids. Trimming at V came to 2 bases and at J to 7 bases, leaving 7 bases not matched to a gene. Written as DNA, the CDR3 is TGTGCCAGCAGTTACGAGAGGGGGCGAGGTGAAAAACTGTTTTTT. It encodes CASSYERGRGEKLFF.

This clone appeared once. The chain uses TRBV12-3 or TRBV12-4 and TRBJ1-3; D remains unclear. Trimming took 8 bases from V and 0 from J, leaving 8 bases between them. This CDR3 region has 13 residues. Written as DNA, the CDR3 is TGTGCCAGCCGAGGGAGCTCTGGAAACACCATATATTTT. It translates to CASRGSSGNTIYF.

The genes are TRBV2 and TRBJ1-3; weak D call: TRBD1 (6 bases). This CDR3 is 15 amino acids long. The V gene lost 4 bases and the J gene lost 0 bases, with 10 bases spanning the gap. Germline lookup yields CDR1 SNHLY and CDR2 FYNNEI. The CDR3: CASSAQGGSGNTIYF. DNA of the CDR3: TGTGCCAGCAGTGCACAGGGTGGCTCTGGAAACACCATATATTTT.

Here the CDR3 reads CAISGLAGEDEQFF. CDR3 nucleotide sequence: TGTGCCATCAGTGGTCTAGCGGGAGAGGATGAGCAGTTCTTC. The rearrangement links TRBV10-3 to TRBJ2-1; 10 bases align to TRBD2. The trim removed 4 bases at V and 8 bases at J, leaving 5 bases unmatched. CDR3 length: 14 amino acids. CDR1 is ENHRY, CDR2 SYGVKD, per germline.

The chain combines TRBV9 with TRBJ2-1; tentatively, D is TRBD2 (6 bases). Looked up from germline, CDR1 is SGDLS and CDR2 is YYNGEE. V was shortened by 0 bases and J by 9 bases, with 7 bases between the two germline ends. This CDR3 has 12 amino acids. In DNA, the CDR3 is TGTGCCAGCAGCGTAGAAGCGGGTGAGCAGTTCTTC. Protein: CASSVEAGEQFF.

In its sample, this clone was seen once. The rearrangement joins TRBV18 to TRBJ1-6, with TRBD1 matching 7 bases. Trimming at V came to 2 bases and at J to 15 bases, leaving 1 base not matched to a gene. Per germline, CDR1 KGHSH and CDR2 LQKENI. The CDR3 runs 11 residues. CDR3 loop: CASSPGTDLHF. CDR3 sequence (DNA): TGTGCCAGCTCACCAGGGACAGACCTCCACTTT.

The rearrangement links TRBV14 to TRBJ2-3, with TRBD1 as a possible D gene (6 bases). Trimming left V 2 bases short and J 5 bases short, with 17 bases between. CDR3 length: 16 amino acids. Per germline, CDR1 SGHDN and CDR2 FVKESK. The CDR3 nucleotides read TGTGCCAGCAGCCAACTGGGGGCTTGGGGTGGAGATACGCAGTATTTT. The encoded protein is CASSQLGAWGGDTQYF.

V and J are TRBV18 and TRBJ1-1; TRBD1 is a possible D gene (5 bases). Trimming shortened V by 2 bases and J by 1 base, and 20 bases separated the two germline ends. Germline CDR1 reads KGHSH; CDR2 reads LQKENI. This CDR3 has 18 residues. In DNA form, the CDR3 reads TGTGCCAGCTCACCAAGGGCAGGGAATATGTTAGGGAACACTGAAGCTTTCTTT. Residues: CASSPRAGNMLGNTEAFF.

The chain employs TRBV28 and TRBJ2-3, with 10 positions matching TRBD2. Germline loops: CDR1 MDHEN, CDR2 SYDVKM. The V segment lost 2 bases and the J segment 5 bases; nucleotides outside the gene matches: 1. The CDR3 contains 14 residues. The DNA for the CDR3 is TGTGCCAGCAGTTTAACTAGCGGGATAGATACGCAGTATTTT. It yields the protein CASSLTSGIDTQYF.

This clone appeared a single time. The rearrangement links TRBV7-9 to TRBJ1-2; 7 nucleotides line up with TRBD1. V gave up 1 base and J gave up 5 bases; unmatched junction bases: 10. Germline CDR1 reads SEHNR; CDR2 reads FQNEAQ (reference sequence). This CDR3 is 16 amino acids long. CDR3 in DNA: TGTGCCAGCAGCTTAGGAGGGGGCGCCTCTCCTTATGGCTACACCTTC. Residues: CASSLGGGASPYGYTF.

The rearrangement links TRBV19 to TRBJ2-3; TRBD2 matches 9 bases. CDR3 length: 16 residues. Germline V gene data show CDR1 as LNHDA and CDR2 as SQIVND (reference sequence). J was trimmed by 4 bases and V by 5 bases; bases with no gene match: 10. The CDR3 sequence is CASSALAGTSADTQYF. The CDR3 coding sequence is TGTGCCAGTAGTGCTCTAGCGGGGACCTCGGCAGATACGCAGTATTTT. Together with reference TRBV19 and TRBJ2-3, the CDR3 gives the full variable domain: DGGITQSPKYLFRKEGQNVTLSCEQNLNHDAMYWYRQDPGQGLRLIYYSQIVNDFQKGDIAEGYSVSREKKESFPLTVTSAQKNPTAFYLCASSALAGTSADTQYFGPGTRLTVL.

Turning to this clone: The sample contains more than one DNA sequence encoding this CDR3. The chain couples TRBV5-1 to TRBJ1-6, with 10 bases identical to TRBD1. The CDR3 is 14 amino acids. V dropped 5 bases and J dropped 7; count of bases not matched to a gene: 3. Germline assignment: CDR1 SGHRS and CDR2 YFSETQ. CDR3 DNA: TGCGCCAGCAGTCCGGGACAGGGGAATTCACCCCTCCACTTT. It encodes CASSPGQGNSPLHF.

The chain is built from TRBV5-4 and TRBJ1-1; D is unclear. CDR1 and CDR2 from the germline V gene are SGHNT and YYREEE (reference sequence). Trimming removed 2 bases at V and 6 bases at J, with 5 bases between. The CDR3 contains 11 residues. For the CDR3, the DNA is TGTGCCAGCAGCTTCCGGTCTGAAGCTTTCTTT. It yields the protein CASSFRSEAFF.

The J gene is TRBJ2-1, the V gene TRBV28; 8 bases match TRBD2. V lost 2 bases to trimming and J lost 6 bases; unmatched junction nucleotides: 6. Germline CDR1 and CDR2: MDHEN and SYDVKM. CDR3 size: 15 residues. This CDR3 reads CASSLTGLVGNEQFF. For the CDR3, the DNA is TGTGCCAGCAGTTTAACGGGACTAGTAGGCAATGAGCAGTTCTTC. The full variable domain, rest sourced from reference TRBV28 and TRBJ2-1, is DVKVTQSSRYLVKRTGEKVFLECVQDMDHENMFWYRQDPGLGLRLIYFSYDVKMKEKGDIPEGYSVSREKKERFSLILESASTNQTSMYLCASSLTGLVGNEQFFGPGTRLTVL.